This TCR beta chain was identified in a study of T-cell memory formation after mild COVID-19. Study background: For the most part, TCR clusters were specific to one donor.

5'RACE with constant-segment primers built TCRalpha and TCRbeta cDNA libraries with UMIs. MiXCR, run by TCRdb on the 5' RACE reads, gives a single entry per CDR3 protein. The profile covers about 390,000 distinct CDR3 sequences, with roughly 21% appearing a single time and around an eighth taken by the ten largest. This clonotype was seen a handful of times. Its antigen remains unidentified. Whole-study results and caveats: Cross-reactive memory apparently joined, as some responding clones appeared in pre-infection memory. Clones that got smaller from day 15 to 85 had even CD4/CD8, while clones growing later tipped toward CD4+.

The CDR3 totals 11 residues. V was trimmed by 4 bases and J by 13 bases, leaving 14 bases between them. The TCR originated in an adult woman who had mild COVID-19 (a few samples of this study predate the infection). Cell type and time point are not known. The rearrangement uses TRBV12-3 or TRBV12-4 and TRBJ2-7; D unclear. Sequenced material: PBMCs or a T cell subset sorted from them (not recorded which). In DNA form, the CDR3 reads TGTGCCAGCAGTTCTCAGTTCGAGGCCTACTTC. This encodes CASSSQFEAYF.